This T cell receptor (beta chain) derives from a study of shared clonotypes between healthy human individuals. General study points: In general, naive subsets displayed greater estimated richness than memory subsets did. In a handful of donors, about 5% of naive CD4 clonotypes appeared in common. Shared clonotypes across all four donors exceeded non-shared ones in generation probability.

Splitting of CD4+ cells produced CD45RA+ naive and CD45RA-negative memory subsets. V was cut by 0 bases and J by 5 bases, with 24 bases left in between. Germline lookup yields CDR1 ENHRY and CDR2 SYGVKD. This CDR3 contains 19 residues. Some clones are missing from TCRdb's copy, which holds only in-frame ones; the method was immunoSEQ multiplex PCR. The sample consists of around 2.3 million clones, around 95% of them appearing once. As to this clone: Its antigen is undetermined.

The genes are TRBV10-3 and TRBJ2-3; no clear D. Sequencing was performed on naive CD4+ T cells sorted from blood. Indicated subset: CD45RA+ positively selected. The sequence was obtained from a man aged 18 to 29 in good health. The CDR3: CAISESSGPTEVDGDTQYF. In DNA, the CDR3 is TGTGCCATCAGTGAGTCGAGTGGACCCACAGAGGTAGATGGAGATACGCAGTATTTT.